This T cell receptor (beta chain) was obtained from a study of cytomegalovirus exposure and HLA in healthy donors. Regarding the study as a whole: Testing in vitro showed three CMV-associated chains specific for CMV antigens. With later analysis, a missense DCLRE1C variant became linked to TCR beta V- and J-gene trimming.

Trimming took off 7 bases at V and 7 bases at J, with 17 bases between the two ends. The germline V gene encodes CDR1 MDHEN and CDR2 SYDVKM. The CDR3 runs 15 residues. Concerning this clone itself: Its target is unknown.

The primer mix had 60 Vbeta and 13 Jbeta primers. The assay was immunoSEQ multiplex PCR, and TCRdb's table has in-frame clones only and misses some. Of 100,000 to 150,000 clones in the sample, around 73% are singletons; the top ten hold about 4.3%. The sequence came from a man aged 55 to 70 in good health and CMV-seropositive. The V call is TRBV28, the J call TRBJ1-6; D perhaps matches TRBD1 (5 bases). Sequencing was done on a sample of PBMCs. CDR3 nucleotide sequence: TGTGCCAGCACCAACACGGACACCGCGAATTCACCCCTCCACTTT. Translating it yields CASTNTDTANSPLHF.